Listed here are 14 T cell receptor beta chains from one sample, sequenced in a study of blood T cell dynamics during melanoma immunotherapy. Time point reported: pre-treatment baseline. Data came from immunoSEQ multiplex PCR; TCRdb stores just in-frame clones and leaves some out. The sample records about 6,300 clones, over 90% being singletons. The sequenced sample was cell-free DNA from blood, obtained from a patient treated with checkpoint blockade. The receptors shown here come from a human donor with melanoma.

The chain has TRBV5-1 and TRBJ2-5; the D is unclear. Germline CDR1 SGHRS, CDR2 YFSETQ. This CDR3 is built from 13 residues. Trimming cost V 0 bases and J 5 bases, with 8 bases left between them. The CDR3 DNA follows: TGCGCCAGCAGCTTGGCCGGGTATGAGACCCAGTACTTC. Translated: CASSLAGYETQYF.

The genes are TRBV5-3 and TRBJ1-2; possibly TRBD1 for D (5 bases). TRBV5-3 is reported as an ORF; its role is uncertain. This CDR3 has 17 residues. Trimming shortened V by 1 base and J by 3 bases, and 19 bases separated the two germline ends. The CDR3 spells CARSLRAGTMSHYGYTF. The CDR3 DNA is TGTGCCAGAAGCTTGCGTGCAGGGACTATGAGCCACTATGGCTACACCTTC.

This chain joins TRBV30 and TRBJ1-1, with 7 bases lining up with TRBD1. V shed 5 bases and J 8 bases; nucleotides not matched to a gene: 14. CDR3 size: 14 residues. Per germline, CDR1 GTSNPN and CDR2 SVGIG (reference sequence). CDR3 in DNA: TGTGCCTGGGGTGGGGGAGGGGGCTTGTGGGAAGCTTTCTTT. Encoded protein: CAWGGGGGLWEAFF.

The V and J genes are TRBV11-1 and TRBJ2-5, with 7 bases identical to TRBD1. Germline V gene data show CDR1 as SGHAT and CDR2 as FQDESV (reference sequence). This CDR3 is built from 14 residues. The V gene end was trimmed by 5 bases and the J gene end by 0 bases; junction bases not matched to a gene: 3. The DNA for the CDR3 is TGTGCCAGCAGCCCGGGACAGAACCAAGAGACCCAGTACTTC. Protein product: CASSPGQNQETQYF.

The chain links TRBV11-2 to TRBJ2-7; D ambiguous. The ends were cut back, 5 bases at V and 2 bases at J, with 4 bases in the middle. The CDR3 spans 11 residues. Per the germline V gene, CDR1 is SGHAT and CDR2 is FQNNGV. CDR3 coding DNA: TGTGCCAGCAGCCCTGCCTACGAGCAGTACTTC. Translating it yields CASSPAYEQYF.

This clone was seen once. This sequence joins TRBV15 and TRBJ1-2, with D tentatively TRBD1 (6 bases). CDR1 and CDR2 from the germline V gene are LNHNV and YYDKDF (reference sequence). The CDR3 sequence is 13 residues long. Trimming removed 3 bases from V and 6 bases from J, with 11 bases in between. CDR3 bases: TGTGCCACCAGCAGGAGGCAGGGGAATGGCTACACCTTC. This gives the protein CATSRRQGNGYTF.

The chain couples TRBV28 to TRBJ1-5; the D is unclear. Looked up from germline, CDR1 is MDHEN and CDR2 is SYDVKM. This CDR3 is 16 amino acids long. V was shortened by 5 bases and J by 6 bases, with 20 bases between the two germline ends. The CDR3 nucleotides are TGTGCCAGCAGTCCGCCCAGTGGGAGGCGGGGTCAGCCCCAGCATTTT. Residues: CASSPPSGRRGQPQHF.

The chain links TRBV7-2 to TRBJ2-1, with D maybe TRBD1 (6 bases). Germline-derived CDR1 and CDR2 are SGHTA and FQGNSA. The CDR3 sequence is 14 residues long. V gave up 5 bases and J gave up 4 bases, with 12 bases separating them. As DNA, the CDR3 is TGTGCCAGCAGCCTGGGGGCGGGTTACAATGAGCAGTTCTTC. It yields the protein CASSLGAGYNEQFF.

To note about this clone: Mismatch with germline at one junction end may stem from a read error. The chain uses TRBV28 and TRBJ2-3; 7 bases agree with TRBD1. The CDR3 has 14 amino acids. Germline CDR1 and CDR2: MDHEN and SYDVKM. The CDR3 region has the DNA TGTGCCAGCAGTCCCCCCCGACAGGGTCTCATCCCTATTTTT. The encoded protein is CASSPPRQGLIPIF.

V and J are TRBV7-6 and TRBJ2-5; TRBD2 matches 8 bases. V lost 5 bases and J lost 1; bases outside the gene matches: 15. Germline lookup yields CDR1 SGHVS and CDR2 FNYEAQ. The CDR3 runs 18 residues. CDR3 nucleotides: TGTGCCAGCAGCATCCCCGGGGGGGCAGGATGGGGCCAAGAGACCCAGTACTTC. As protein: CASSIPGGAGWGQETQYF.

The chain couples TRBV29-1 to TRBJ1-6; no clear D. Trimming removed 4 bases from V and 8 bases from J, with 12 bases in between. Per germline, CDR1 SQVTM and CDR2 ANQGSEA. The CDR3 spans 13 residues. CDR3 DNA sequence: TGCAGCGTTGGGGAGGCTCGAGATTCACCCCTCCACTTT. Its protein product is CSVGEARDSPLHF.

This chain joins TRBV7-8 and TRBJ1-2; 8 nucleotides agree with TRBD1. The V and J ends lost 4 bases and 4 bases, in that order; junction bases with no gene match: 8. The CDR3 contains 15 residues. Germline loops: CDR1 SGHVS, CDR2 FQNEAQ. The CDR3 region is CASSSRGLQSYGYTF. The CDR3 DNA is TGTGCCAGCAGCTCCAGGGGGCTTCAGTCCTATGGCTACACCTTC.

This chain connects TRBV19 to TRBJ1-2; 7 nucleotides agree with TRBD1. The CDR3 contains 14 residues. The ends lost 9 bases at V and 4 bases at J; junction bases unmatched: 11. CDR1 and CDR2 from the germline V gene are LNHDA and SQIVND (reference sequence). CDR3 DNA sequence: TGTGCCAGCCGCCAAAAGGGGACAGCCTATGGCTACACCTTC. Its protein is CASRQKGTAYGYTF.

CDR3 in amino acids: CSVGRDNEQFF. Written as DNA, the CDR3 is TGCAGCGTTGGCCGGGACAATGAGCAGTTCTTC. The V and J genes are TRBV29-1 and TRBJ2-1, with D unresolved. Trimming pared 4 bases from V and 5 bases from J, leaving 6 bases between. CDR1 and CDR2 (germline): SQVTM, ANQGSEA. The CDR3 spans 11 residues.